One sample yielded the 15 T cell receptor beta chains listed below, sequenced in a study of shared clonotypes between healthy human individuals (dated by TCRdb to about 2020). Library preparation used the immunoSEQ multiplex PCR assay. Entries here come from immuneACCESS through TCRdb and include only in-frame sequences with V and J called. Some clones fail to appear in such tables; in the studies checked, an unresolved V gene covers under half of the shortfall, and the cause of the remainder is unknown. This sample gives 2,500,000 or so clones in total; approximately 94% of them show up just once. The ten biggest clones cover around 0.14% of the sample. Input material: naive CD4+ T cells sorted from blood. Interpreted using the paper, the cell subset or site label stands for: CD45RA+ positively selected. Receptor source: a man aged 18 to 35 in good health.

This clone was counted only a few times. V usage is TRBV5-8 and J usage is TRBJ2-5; a possible D gene is TRBD2 (6 bases). In germline, CDR1 is SGHTS, CDR2 YDEGEE. The CDR3 contains 16 residues. The V gene lost 0 bases and the J gene lost 2 bases, with 14 bases spanning the gap. CDR3 in amino acids: CASSLAGIGGQETQYF. The CDR3 coding sequence is TGTGCCAGCAGCTTGGCCGGGATCGGGGGACAAGAGACCCAGTACTTC.

For this clone: Other nucleotide sequences in the sample specify the same CDR3. The chain uses TRBV5-1 and TRBJ2-7; 8 bases match TRBD1. CDR3 size: 15 residues. CDR1 SGHRS and CDR2 YFSETQ come from the germline V gene. V trimming: 0 bases; J trimming: 2 bases; junction bases outside the gene matches: 4. The CDR3 loop reads CASSLGGTGTYEQYF. In DNA, the CDR3 is TGCGCCAGCAGCTTGGGTGGGACAGGAACCTACGAGCAGTACTTC.

V is TRBV18 and J is TRBJ2-5, with 7 bases aligning to TRBD1. V lost 3 bases and J lost 4; bases outside the gene matches: 11. The germline V gene has CDR1 KGHSH and CDR2 LQKENI. This CDR3 spans 16 amino acids. The CDR3 loop reads CASSPRDRALGETQYF. Written as DNA, the CDR3 is TGTGCCAGCTCACCCCGAGACAGGGCCCTCGGAGAGACCCAGTACTTC.

This clone was detected once. J is TRBJ2-7 and V is TRBV7-2; 8 positions agree with TRBD1. This CDR3 is 15 amino acids long. After removal of 0 bases from V and 3 bases from J, the junction contained 4 bases not matched to a gene. Germline CDR1 is SGHTA and CDR2 is FQGNSA. The CDR3 spells CASSLAPDRDYEQYF. In DNA, the CDR3 is TGTGCCAGCAGCTTAGCCCCGGACAGGGACTACGAGCAGTACTTC.

V is TRBV2 and J is TRBJ1-2, with D perhaps matching TRBD1 (6 bases). The V and J ends lost 1 base and 2 bases respectively, with 11 bases between them. Germline CDR1 SNHLY, CDR2 FYNNEI. The CDR3 extends over 15 amino acids. CDR3 loop: CASSEELGANYGYTF. Written as DNA, the CDR3 is TGTGCCAGCAGTGAAGAACTGGGGGCCAACTATGGCTACACCTTC.

The J gene is TRBJ2-3, the V gene TRBV18, with 9 bases aligning to TRBD1. The V segment lost 6 bases and the J segment 3 bases; nucleotides outside the gene matches: 10. The CDR3 extends over 16 amino acids. The germline V gene encodes CDR1 KGHSH and CDR2 LQKENI. This chain's CDR3 is CASSPPGTGMTDTQYF. The CDR3 DNA is TGTGCCAGCTCGCCCCCGGGGACAGGGATGACAGATACGCAGTATTTT.

This rearrangement joins TRBV9 to TRBJ1-1; the D gene is possibly TRBD1 (5 bases). Germline V gene data show CDR1 as SGDLS and CDR2 as YYNGEE. V gave up 3 bases and J gave up 4 bases, with 16 bases separating them. The CDR3 covers 15 residues. Here the CDR3 reads CASSGGDGGFTEAFF. CDR3 nucleotide sequence: TGTGCCAGCAGCGGGGGAGACGGGGGTTTCACTGAAGCTTTCTTT.

This rearrangement joins TRBV10-3 to TRBJ1-1; no definite D call. The CDR3 covers 14 residues. V lost 6 bases, J lost 1 base, and 12 bases lay in between. Germline V gene sequence: CDR1 ENHRY, CDR2 SYGVKD. In nucleotides, the CDR3 is TGTGCCATCAGGACTGAAATTCGGAACACTGAAGCTTTCTTT. Protein sequence: CAIRTEIRNTEAFF.

The rearrangement joins TRBV18 to TRBJ1-4, with a tentative D call TRBD1 (5 bases). The CDR3 spans 15 residues. Trimming stripped 6 bases from V and 2 bases from J, with 13 bases between. Germline V gives CDR1 KGHSH, CDR2 LQKENI. CDR3 region: CASSGGLTTNEKLFF. The CDR3 DNA sequence: TGTGCCAGCTCGGGGGGTCTGACGACTAATGAAAAACTGTTTTTT.

On this clone itself: A much larger clone is a single base away; this may be a read error. This CDR3 is also generated by other DNA sequences in the sample. V and J are TRBV7-2 and TRBJ2-3, with 12 nucleotides matching TRBD2. With V trimmed by 1 base and J by 5 bases, 1 base remained unmatched. Germline CDR1 is SGHTA and CDR2 is FQGNSA. The CDR3 totals 15 residues. For the CDR3, the DNA is TGTGCCAGCAGCTTAGGACTAGCGGGAGTAGATACGCAGTATTTT. Its protein is CASSLGLAGVDTQYF.

A single count supports this clone. The rearrangement joins TRBV2 to TRBJ1-4, with 10 nucleotides matching TRBD1. V lost 6 bases, J lost 5 bases, and 6 bases stayed unmatched. Germline values: CDR1 SNHLY, CDR2 FYNNEI. The CDR3 is made up of 15 amino acids. CDR3 protein: CASSRQGALNEKLFF. CDR3 in DNA: TGTGCCAGCAGCCGACAGGGGGCGCTGAATGAAAAACTGTTTTTT.

The rearrangement uses TRBV27 and TRBJ2-7, with D hard to call. The CDR3 is 12 amino acids. Trimming pared 3 bases from V and 5 bases from J, leaving 8 bases between. The germline V gene encodes CDR1 MNHEY and CDR2 SMNVEV (reference sequence). CDR3 protein: CASSFLGDEQYF. CDR3 bases: TGTGCCAGCAGTTTTCTAGGAGACGAGCAGTACTTC.

This sequence joins TRBV30 and TRBJ2-5; D call uncertain. Germline CDR1 is GTSNPN and CDR2 is SVGIG (reference sequence). CDR3 length equals 12 residues. Between the trimmed V and J ends, which lost 0 bases and 5 bases, there was a span of 7 bases. The CDR3 spells CAWSVQWETQYF. The CDR3, as DNA: TGTGCCTGGAGTGTACAATGGGAGACCCAGTACTTC.

This clone was recorded only once. V and J are TRBV5-4 and TRBJ2-3; D may be TRBD2 (5 bases). Trimming removed 4 bases from V and 4 bases from J, with 13 bases in between. The CDR3 is 14 amino acids. Germline V gives CDR1 SGHNT, CDR2 YYREEE (reference sequence). The chain's CDR3 is CASSPAGVADTQYF. CDR3 DNA sequence: TGTGCCAGCAGCCCCGCCGGGGTCGCAGATACGCAGTATTTT.

In regard to this clone: The same CDR3 arises from other DNA sequences in this sample as well. The rearrangement uses TRBV9 and TRBJ1-1; no reliable D call. Trimming stripped 0 bases from V and 0 bases from J, with 6 bases between. The CDR3 length is 14 residues. Germline assignment: CDR1 SGDLS and CDR2 YYNGEE. The CDR3 region has the DNA TGTGCCAGCAGCGTAGCATCCCTGAACACTGAAGCTTTCTTT. This gives the protein CASSVASLNTEAFF.